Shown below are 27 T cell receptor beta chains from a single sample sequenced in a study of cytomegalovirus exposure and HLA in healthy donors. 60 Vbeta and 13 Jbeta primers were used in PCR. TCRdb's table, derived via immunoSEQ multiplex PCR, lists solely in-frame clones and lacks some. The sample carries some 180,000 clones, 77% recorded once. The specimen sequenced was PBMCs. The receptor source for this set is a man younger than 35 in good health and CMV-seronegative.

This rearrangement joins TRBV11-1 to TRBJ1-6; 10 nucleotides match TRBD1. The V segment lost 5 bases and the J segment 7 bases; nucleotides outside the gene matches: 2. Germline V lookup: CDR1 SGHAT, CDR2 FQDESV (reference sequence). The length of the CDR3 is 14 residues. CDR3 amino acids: CASSPGQGNSPLHF. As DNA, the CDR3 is TGTGCCAGCAGCCCGGGACAGGGGAATTCACCCCTCCACTTT.

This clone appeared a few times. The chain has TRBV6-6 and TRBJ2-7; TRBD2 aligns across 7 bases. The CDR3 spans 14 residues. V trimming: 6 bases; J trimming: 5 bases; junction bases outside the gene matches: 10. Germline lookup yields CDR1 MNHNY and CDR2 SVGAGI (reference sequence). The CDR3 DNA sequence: TGTGCCAGCAGACGAGGGGCGGGAGCCAACGAGCAGTACTTC. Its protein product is CASRRGAGANEQYF.

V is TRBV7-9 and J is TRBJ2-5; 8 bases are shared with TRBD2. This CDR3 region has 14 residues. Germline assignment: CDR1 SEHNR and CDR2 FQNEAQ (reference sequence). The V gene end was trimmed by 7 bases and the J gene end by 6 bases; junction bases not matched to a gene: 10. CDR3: CASTRGSGKQTQYF. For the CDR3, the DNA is TGTGCCAGCACAAGGGGTAGCGGGAAACAGACCCAGTACTTC. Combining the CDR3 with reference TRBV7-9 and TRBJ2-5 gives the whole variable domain DTGVSQNPRHKITKRGQNVTFRCDPISEHNRLYWYRQTLGQGPEFLTYFQNEAQLEKSRLLSDRFSAERPKGSFSTLEIQRTEQGDSAMYLCASTRGSGKQTQYFGPGTRLLVL.

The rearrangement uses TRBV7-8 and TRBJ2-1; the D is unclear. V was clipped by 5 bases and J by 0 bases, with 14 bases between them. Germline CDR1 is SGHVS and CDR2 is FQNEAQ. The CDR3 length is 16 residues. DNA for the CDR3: TGTGCCAGCAGCCCTCGCCCCGAGGACTCCTACAATGAGCAGTTCTTC. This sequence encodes CASSPRPEDSYNEQFF.

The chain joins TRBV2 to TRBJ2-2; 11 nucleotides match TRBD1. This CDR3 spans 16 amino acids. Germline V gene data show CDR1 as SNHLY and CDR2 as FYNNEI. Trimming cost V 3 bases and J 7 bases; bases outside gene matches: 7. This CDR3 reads CASSDRGQGAGGELFF. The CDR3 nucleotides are TGTGCCAGCAGTGATCGCGGACAGGGGGCCGGCGGGGAGCTGTTTTTT.

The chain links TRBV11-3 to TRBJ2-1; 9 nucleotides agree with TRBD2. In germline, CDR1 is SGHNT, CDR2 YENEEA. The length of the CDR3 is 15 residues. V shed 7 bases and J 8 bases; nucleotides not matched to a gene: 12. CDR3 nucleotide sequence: TGTGCCAGCACCCAAGCGGGAGGCGACGTTTATGAGCAGTTCTTC. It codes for CASTQAGGDVYEQFF.

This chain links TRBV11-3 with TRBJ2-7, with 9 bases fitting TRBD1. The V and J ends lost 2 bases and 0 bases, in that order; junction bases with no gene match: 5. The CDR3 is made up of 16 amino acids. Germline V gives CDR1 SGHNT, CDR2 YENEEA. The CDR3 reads CASSLRGTGTSYEQYF. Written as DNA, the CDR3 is TGTGCCAGCAGCTTACGCGGGACAGGGACCTCCTACGAGCAGTACTTC. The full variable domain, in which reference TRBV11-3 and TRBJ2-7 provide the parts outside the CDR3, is EAGVVQSPRYKIIEKKQPVAFWCNPISGHNTLYWYLQNLGQGPELLIRYENEEAVDDSQLPKDRFSAERLKGVDSTLKIQPAELGDSAVYLCASSLRGTGTSYEQYFGPGTRLTVT.

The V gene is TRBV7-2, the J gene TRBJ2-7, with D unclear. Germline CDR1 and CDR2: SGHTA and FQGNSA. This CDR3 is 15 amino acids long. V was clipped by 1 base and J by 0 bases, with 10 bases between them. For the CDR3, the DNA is TGTGCCAGCAGCTTAGTCGGCGGTGTCTCCTACGAGCAGTACTTC. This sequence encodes CASSLVGGVSYEQYF.

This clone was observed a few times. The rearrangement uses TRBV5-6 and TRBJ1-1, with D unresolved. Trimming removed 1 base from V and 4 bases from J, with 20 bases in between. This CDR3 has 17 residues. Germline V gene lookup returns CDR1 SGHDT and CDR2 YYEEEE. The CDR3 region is CASSLIAAGRWATEAFF. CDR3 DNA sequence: TGTGCCAGCAGCTTGATCGCTGCTGGGAGGTGGGCCACTGAAGCTTTCTTT.

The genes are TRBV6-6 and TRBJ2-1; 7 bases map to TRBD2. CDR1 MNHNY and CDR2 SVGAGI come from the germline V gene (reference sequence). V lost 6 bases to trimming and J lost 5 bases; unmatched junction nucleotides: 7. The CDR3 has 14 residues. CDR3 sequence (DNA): TGTGCCAGCAGAAGTAGCGGGTATAACAATGAGCAGTTCTTC. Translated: CASRSSGYNNEQFF.

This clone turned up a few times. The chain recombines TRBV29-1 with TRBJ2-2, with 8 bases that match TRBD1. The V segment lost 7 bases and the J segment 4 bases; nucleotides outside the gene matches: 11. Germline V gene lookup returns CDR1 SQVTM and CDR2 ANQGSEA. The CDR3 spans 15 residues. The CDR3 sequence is CSASGTGRITGELFF. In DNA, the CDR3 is TGCAGCGCGTCCGGGACAGGAAGGATCACCGGGGAGCTGTTTTTT.

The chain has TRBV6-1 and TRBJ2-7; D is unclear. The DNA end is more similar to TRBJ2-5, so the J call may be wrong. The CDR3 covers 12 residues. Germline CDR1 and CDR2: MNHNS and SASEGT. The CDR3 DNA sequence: TGTGCCAGCAGTGAACGCACGGAGACCCAGTACTTC. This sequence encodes CASSERTETQYF.

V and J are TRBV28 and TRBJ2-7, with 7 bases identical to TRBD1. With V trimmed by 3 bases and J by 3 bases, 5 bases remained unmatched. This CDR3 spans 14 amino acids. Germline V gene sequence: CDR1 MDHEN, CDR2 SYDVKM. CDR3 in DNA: TGTGCCAGCAGTTTGGGACAGCCCCGCTACGAGCAGTACTTC. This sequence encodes CASSLGQPRYEQYF.

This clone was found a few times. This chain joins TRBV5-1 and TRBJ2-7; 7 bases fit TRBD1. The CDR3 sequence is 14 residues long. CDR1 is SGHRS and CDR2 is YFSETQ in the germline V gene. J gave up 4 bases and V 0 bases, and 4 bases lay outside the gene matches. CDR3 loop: CASSLGQGRYEQYF. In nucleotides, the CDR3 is TGCGCCAGCAGCTTGGGACAGGGCAGGTACGAGCAGTACTTC.

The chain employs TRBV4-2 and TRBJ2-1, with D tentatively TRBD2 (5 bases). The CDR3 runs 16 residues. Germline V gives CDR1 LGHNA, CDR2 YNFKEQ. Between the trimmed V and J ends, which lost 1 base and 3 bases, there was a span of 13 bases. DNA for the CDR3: TGTGCCAGCAGCCAAGGAGGGAGCCTCCACTACAATGAGCAGTTCTTC. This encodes CASSQGGSLHYNEQFF.

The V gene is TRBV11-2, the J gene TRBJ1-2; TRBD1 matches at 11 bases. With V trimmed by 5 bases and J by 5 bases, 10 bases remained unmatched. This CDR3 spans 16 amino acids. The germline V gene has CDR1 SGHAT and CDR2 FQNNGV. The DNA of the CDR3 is TGTGCCAGCAGCATAGCAGGACAGGGGGCGAAGTATGGCTACACCTTC. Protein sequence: CASSIAGQGAKYGYTF.

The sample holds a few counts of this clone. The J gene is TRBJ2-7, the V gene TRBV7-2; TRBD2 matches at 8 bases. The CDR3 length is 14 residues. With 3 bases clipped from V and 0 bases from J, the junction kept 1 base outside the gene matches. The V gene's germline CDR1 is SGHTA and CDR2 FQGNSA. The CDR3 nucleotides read TGTGCCAGCAGCTTCAGCGGGGGCTCCTACGAGCAGTACTTC. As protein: CASSFSGGSYEQYF.

CDR3 region: CATSRGTATNEKLFF. DNA of the CDR3: TGTGCCACCAGCAGAGGGACAGCAACTAATGAAAAACTGTTTTTT. V and J are TRBV15 and TRBJ1-4, with a tentative D call TRBD1 (6 bases). This CDR3 region has 15 residues. CDR1 is LNHNV, CDR2 YYDKDF, per germline (reference sequence). With 1 base removed from V and 0 bases from J, the gap between germline ends came to 6 bases.

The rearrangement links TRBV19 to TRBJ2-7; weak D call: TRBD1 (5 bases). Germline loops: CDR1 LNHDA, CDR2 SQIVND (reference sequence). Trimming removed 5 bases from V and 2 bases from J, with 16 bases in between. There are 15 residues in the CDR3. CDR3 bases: TGTGCCAGTAGTGTCGCCTCCAGGGTAACCTACGAGCAGTACTTC. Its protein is CASSVASRVTYEQYF.

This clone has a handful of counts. CDR3 residues: CASSQEGGGADYGYTF. In DNA form, the CDR3 reads TGCGCCAGCAGCCAAGAAGGTGGGGGCGCGGACTATGGCTACACCTTC. The chain is built from TRBV4-3 and TRBJ1-2; D possibly corresponds to TRBD1 (6 bases). The CDR3 sequence is 16 residues long. Trimming cost V 0 bases and J 3 bases, with 14 bases left between them. Germline CDR1 LGHNA, CDR2 YSLEER.

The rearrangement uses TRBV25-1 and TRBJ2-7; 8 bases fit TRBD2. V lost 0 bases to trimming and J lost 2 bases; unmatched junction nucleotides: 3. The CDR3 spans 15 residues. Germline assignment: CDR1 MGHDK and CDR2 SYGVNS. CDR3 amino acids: CASSEYGAGAYEQYF. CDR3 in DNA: TGTGCCAGCAGTGAATATGGAGCGGGAGCCTACGAGCAGTACTTC.

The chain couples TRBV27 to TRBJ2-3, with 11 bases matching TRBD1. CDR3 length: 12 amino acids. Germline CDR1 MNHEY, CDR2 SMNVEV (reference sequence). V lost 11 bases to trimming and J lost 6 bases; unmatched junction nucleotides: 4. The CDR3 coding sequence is TGTGCCTCCGGGACAGGGGGGGATACGCAGTATTTT. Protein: CASGTGGDTQYF.

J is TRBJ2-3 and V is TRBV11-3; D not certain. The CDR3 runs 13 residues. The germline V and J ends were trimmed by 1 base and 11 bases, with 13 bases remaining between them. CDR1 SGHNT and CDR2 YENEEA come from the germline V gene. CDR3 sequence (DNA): TGTGCCAGCAGCTTAGGAGGCAGCCGAGGGCAGTATTTT. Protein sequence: CASSLGGSRGQYF. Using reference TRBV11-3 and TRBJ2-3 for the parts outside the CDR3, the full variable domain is EAGVVQSPRYKIIEKKQPVAFWCNPISGHNTLYWYLQNLGQGPELLIRYENEEAVDDSQLPKDRFSAERLKGVDSTLKIQPAELGDSAVYLCASSLGGSRGQYFGPGTRLTVL.

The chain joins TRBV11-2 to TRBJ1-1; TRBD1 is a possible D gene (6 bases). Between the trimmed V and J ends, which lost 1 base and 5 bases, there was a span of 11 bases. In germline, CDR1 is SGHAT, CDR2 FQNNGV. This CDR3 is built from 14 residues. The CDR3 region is CASSLARGGTEAFF. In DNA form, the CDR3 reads TGTGCCAGCAGCTTAGCCAGGGGAGGGACTGAAGCTTTCTTT.

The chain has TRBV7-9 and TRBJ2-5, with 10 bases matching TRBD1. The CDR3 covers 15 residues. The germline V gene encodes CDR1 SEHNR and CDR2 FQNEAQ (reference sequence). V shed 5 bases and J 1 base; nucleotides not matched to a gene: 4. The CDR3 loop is CASSDWDRGQETQYF. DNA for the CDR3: TGTGCCAGCAGCGATTGGGACAGGGGCCAAGAGACCCAGTACTTC.

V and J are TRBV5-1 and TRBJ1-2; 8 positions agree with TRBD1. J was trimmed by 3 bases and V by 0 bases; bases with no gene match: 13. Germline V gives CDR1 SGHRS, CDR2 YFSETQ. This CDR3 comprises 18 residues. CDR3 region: CASSLASGGGRGHYGYTF. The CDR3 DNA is TGCGCCAGCAGCTTGGCCTCAGGGGGCGGACGCGGTCACTATGGCTACACCTTC.

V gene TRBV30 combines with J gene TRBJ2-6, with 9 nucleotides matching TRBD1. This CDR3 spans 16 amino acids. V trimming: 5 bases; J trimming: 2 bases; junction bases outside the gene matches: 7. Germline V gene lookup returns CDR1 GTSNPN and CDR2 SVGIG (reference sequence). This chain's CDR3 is CAWAGTGLPGANVLTF. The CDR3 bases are TGTGCCTGGGCTGGGACAGGGCTCCCTGGGGCCAACGTCCTGACTTTC. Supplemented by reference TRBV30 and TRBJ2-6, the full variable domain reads SQTIHQWPATLVQPVGSPLSLECTVEGTSNPNLYWYRQAAGRGLQLLFYSVGIGQISSEVPQNLSASRPQDRQFILSSKKLLLSDSGFYLCAWAGTGLPGANVLTFGAGSRLTVL.